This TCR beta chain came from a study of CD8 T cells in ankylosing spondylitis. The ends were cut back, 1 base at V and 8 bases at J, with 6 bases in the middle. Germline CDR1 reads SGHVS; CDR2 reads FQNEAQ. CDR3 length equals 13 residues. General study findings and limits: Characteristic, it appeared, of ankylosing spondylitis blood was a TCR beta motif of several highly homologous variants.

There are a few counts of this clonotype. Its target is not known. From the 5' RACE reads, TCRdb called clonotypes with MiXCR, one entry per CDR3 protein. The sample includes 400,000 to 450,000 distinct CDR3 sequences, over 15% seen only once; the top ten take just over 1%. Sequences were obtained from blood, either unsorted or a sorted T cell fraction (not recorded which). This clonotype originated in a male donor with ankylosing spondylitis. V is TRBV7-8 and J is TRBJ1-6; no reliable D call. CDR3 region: CASSLVPYSPLHF. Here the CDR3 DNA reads TGTGCCAGCAGCTTAGTTCCGTATTCACCCCTCCACTTT.